These 11 T cell receptor beta chains came from one sample sequenced in a study of technical replicates of blood from a few donors. Produced via immunoSEQ multiplex PCR; TCRdb's table is partial and in-frame only. The repertoire holds around 61,000 clones, 75% to 90% seen once, with 4% to 5.5% in the top ten. The sequenced sample consisted of PBMCs. All receptors come from a human donor in good health. Some clones in this sample may be carry-over from other donors' samples.

This clone has only one observation. The chain employs TRBV28 and TRBJ1-2; D is uncertain. The CDR3 length is 12 residues. Germline CDR1 MDHEN, CDR2 SYDVKM. Trimming took off 4 bases at V and 5 bases at J, with 8 bases between the two ends. DNA for the CDR3: TGTGCCAGCAGTTCCCTTTTTTATGGCTACACCTTC. This gives the protein CASSSLFYGYTF.

The CDR3 DNA reads TGTGCCAGTAGTGCGACCGGGACAGGCTCCTACGAGCAGTACTTC. This codes for CASSATGTGSYEQYF. This sequence joins TRBV19 and TRBJ2-7, with TRBD1 identical over 8 bases. Trimming cost V 5 bases and J 0 bases; bases outside gene matches: 6. Germline V gene data show CDR1 as LNHDA and CDR2 as SQIVND (reference sequence). This CDR3 has 15 amino acids.

The chain links TRBV5-1 to TRBJ1-4, with D perhaps TRBD1 (6 bases). The CDR3 totals 16 residues. The V gene lost 3 bases and the J gene lost 0 bases, with 12 bases spanning the gap. Germline lookup yields CDR1 SGHRS and CDR2 YFSETQ. Here the CDR3 DNA reads TGCGCCAGCAGCTCAGGGGACACTTCAACTAATGAAAAACTGTTTTTT. Protein sequence: CASSSGDTSTNEKLFF.

The chain is built from TRBV4-1 and TRBJ1-6; 7 bases line up with TRBD1. J gave up 6 bases and V 3 bases, and 8 bases lay outside the gene matches. Germline V gene data show CDR1 as MGHRA and CDR2 as YSYEKL. CDR3 length equals 16 residues. This CDR3 is CASSHQPGQPNSPLHF. DNA for the CDR3: TGCGCCAGCAGCCATCAACCGGGACAGCCTAATTCACCCCTCCACTTT.

The rearrangement uses TRBV7-2 and TRBJ1-1; perhaps TRBD1 as D (6 bases). CDR1 is SGHTA, CDR2 FQGNSA, per germline. The CDR3 runs 14 residues. V was shortened by 5 bases and J by 5 bases, with 15 bases between the two germline ends. The DNA of the CDR3 is TGTGCCAGCAGCCGACTTGGGAGGGGGACTGAAGCTTTCTTT. Protein sequence: CASSRLGRGTEAFF.

V gene TRBV7-2 combines with J gene TRBJ2-7, with D possibly TRBD2 on 5 matching bases. Germline CDR1 SGHTA, CDR2 FQGNSA. The CDR3 covers 16 residues. Between the trimmed V and J ends, which lost 0 bases and 3 bases, there was a span of 15 bases. CDR3 DNA sequence: TGTGCCAGCAGCTTAGCGGGAAGCGGTACTAACTACGAGCAGTACTTC. Protein sequence: CASSLAGSGTNYEQYF.

The J gene is TRBJ2-7, the V gene TRBV6-5, with a possible D match to TRBD2 (5 bases). This CDR3 region has 15 residues. Germline CDR1 is MNHEY and CDR2 is SVGAGI. The V and J ends lost 5 bases and 2 bases respectively, with 16 bases between them. CDR3 DNA: TGTGCCAGCAGTCTACACGGACTGGGGACCTACGAGCAGTACTTC. Residues: CASSLHGLGTYEQYF.

V is TRBV19 and J is TRBJ1-2; the match to TRBD1 covers 8 bases. Trimming took 5 bases from V and 6 from J; bases not matched to a gene: 5. Germline-derived CDR1 and CDR2 are LNHDA and SQIVND (reference sequence). The CDR3 contains 13 residues. The DNA for the CDR3 is TGTGCCAGTAGTGAGACAGGGGAGCATGGCTACACCTTC. This sequence encodes CASSETGEHGYTF.

In this sample, this clone turned up a few times. The CDR3 region has the DNA TGTGCCTGGAGTGTACGTCGCGCAGATACGCAGTATTTT. Translated: CAWSVRRADTQYF. The V gene is TRBV30, the J gene TRBJ2-3; D not certain. Trimming removed 0 bases from V and 4 bases from J, with 8 bases in between. The CDR3 covers 13 residues. The germline V gene has CDR1 GTSNPN and CDR2 SVGIG (reference sequence).

V usage is TRBV2 and J usage is TRBJ2-4; perhaps TRBD1 as D (6 bases). Germline loops: CDR1 SNHLY, CDR2 FYNNEI. The germline V and J ends were trimmed by 3 bases and 3 bases, with 12 bases remaining between them. The CDR3 runs to 15 residues. The CDR3 DNA sequence: TGTGCCAGCAGTGATGTTCGGGACAACAAAAACATTCAGTACTTC. Translated: CASSDVRDNKNIQYF.

This clone was seen once. The V gene is TRBV11-1, the J gene TRBJ2-5, with 15 bases identical to TRBD2. The V gene's germline CDR1 is SGHAT and CDR2 FQDESV (reference sequence). Germline trimming cut 3 bases from V and 4 bases from J; bases unmatched to any gene: 3. There are 16 residues in the CDR3. DNA for the CDR3: TGTGCCAGCAGCTTGGGACTAGCGGGAGGTGGAGAGACCCAGTACTTC. Protein sequence: CASSLGLAGGGETQYF.